This TCR beta chain was documented in a study of blood T cell repertoires in COVID-19. Study-level background: Nucleic acid was either cDNA or gDNA, and it came from T cells, B-cell-depleted T cells, or PBMCs.

Assay used: immunoSEQ multiplex PCR; TCRdb lists only in-frame clones, some missing. The data show some 300,000 clones, around 90% seen once. The CDR3 sequence is 13 residues long. The germline CDR1 and CDR2 sequences are LGHDT and YNNKEL (reference sequence). V was cut by 1 base and J by 8 bases, with 8 bases left in between. Sequencing was carried out using PBMCs or T cells enriched from blood (not recorded which). This chain links TRBV3-1 (or the pseudogene TRBV3-2) with TRBJ2-2; weak D call: TRBD1 (6 bases). The TCR was taken from a young woman who had recovered from COVID-19. CDR3 residues: CASSQAQGGELFF. The CDR3 coding sequence is TGTGCCAGCAGCCAAGCACAGGGAGGGGAGCTGTTTTTT.